Described below is a single T cell receptor (beta chain) sequence and its context. The target antigen is unknown. Cells were stimulated with CMV-infected fibroblast lysates at 10 ug/mL. CD40L/CD69 double-negative CD45RO-high memory CD4+ T cells were collected. Sequencing used immunoSEQ version 4 in survey mode. Clones were sequenced by immunoSEQ multiplex PCR, and TCRdb holds only the in-frame ones, with some missing. The sample holds roughly 41,000 clones, 80% seen once. This sample is drawn from a study of persistence of HIV-infected CD4 T cells. Study-level background: Median time on suppressive ART was 8 years. Study outcomes and limitations: CMV- and Gag-responding cells had lower TCRbeta richness than CD3/CD28-responding cells.

Germline CDR1 and CDR2: SEHNR and FQNEAQ (reference sequence). The germline V and J ends were trimmed by 4 bases and 6 bases, with 16 bases remaining between them. The CDR3 contains 15 residues. The origin of this receptor is an adult man with HIV who was CMV-seropositive. Sequencing used CD4+ T cells sorted from PBMCs after roughly 18-hour stimulation, obtained from a patient who received antiretroviral therapy. The chain combines TRBV7-9 with TRBJ1-5; D possibly corresponds to TRBD1 (5 bases). The CDR3 loop reads CASSSTGRGSQPQHF. The CDR3 DNA follows: TGTGCCAGCAGCTCCACGGGGAGGGGAAGTCAGCCCCAGCATTTT.